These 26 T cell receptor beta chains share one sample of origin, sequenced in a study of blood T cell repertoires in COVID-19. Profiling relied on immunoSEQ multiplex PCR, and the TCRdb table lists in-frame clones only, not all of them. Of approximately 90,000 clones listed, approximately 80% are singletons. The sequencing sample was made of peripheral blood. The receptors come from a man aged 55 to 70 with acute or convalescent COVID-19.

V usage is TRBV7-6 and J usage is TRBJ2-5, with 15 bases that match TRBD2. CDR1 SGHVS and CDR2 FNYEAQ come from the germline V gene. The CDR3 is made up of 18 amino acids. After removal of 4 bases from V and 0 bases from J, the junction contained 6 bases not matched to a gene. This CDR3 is CASSSSGLAGGYQETQYF. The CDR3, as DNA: TGTGCCAGCAGCTCCTCGGGACTAGCGGGGGGATACCAAGAGACCCAGTACTTC. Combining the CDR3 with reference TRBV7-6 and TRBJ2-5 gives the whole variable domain GAGVSQSPRYKVTKRGQDVALRCDPISGHVSLYWYRQALGQGPEFLTYFNYEAQQDKSGLPNDRFSAERPEGSISTLTIQRTEQRDSAMYRCASSSSGLAGGYQETQYFGPGTRLLVL.

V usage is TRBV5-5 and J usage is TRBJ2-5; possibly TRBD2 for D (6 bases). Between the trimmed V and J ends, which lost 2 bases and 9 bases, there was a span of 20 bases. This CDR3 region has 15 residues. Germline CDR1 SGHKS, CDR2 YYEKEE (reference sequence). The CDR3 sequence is CASSFVNLGPGAQYF. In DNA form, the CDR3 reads TGTGCCAGCAGCTTTGTGAATCTGGGGCCGGGGGCCCAGTACTTC.

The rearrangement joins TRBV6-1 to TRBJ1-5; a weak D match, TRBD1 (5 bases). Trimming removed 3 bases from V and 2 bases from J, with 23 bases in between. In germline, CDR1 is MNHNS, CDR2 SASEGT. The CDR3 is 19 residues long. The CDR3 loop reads CASSERAGTPSSRNQPQHF. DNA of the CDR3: TGTGCCAGCAGTGAGCGTGCAGGGACTCCATCCTCTCGCAATCAGCCCCAGCATTTT.

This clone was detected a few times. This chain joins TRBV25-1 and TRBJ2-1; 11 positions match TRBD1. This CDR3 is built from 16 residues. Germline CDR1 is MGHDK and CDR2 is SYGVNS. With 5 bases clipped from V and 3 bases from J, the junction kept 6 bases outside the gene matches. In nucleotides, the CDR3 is TGTGCCAGCAGTAAACCGGGGACAGGGGGCTACAATGAGCAGTTCTTC. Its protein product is CASSKPGTGGYNEQFF.

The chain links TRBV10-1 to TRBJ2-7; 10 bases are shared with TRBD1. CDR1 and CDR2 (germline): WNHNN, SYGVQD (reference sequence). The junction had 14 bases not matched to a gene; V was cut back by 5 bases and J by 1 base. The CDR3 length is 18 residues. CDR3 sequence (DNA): TGCGCCAGCAGTTTGAAGGGGCAGTGGGGACAGGGGTCCTACGAGCAGTACGTC. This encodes CASSLKGQWGQGSYEQYV.

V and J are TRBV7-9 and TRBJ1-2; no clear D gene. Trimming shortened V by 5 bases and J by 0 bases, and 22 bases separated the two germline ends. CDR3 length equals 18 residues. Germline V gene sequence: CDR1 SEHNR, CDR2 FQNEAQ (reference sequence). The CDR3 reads CASSQRADSLPANYGYTF. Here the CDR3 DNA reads TGTGCCAGCAGCCAGCGGGCCGACTCCTTACCGGCTAACTATGGCTACACCTTC.

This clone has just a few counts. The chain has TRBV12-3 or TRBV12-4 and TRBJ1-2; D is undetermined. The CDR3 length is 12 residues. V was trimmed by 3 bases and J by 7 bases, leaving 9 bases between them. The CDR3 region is CASSFAGSGYTF. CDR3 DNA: TGTGCCAGCAGTTTTGCGGGCAGTGGCTACACCTTC.

The CDR3 DNA reads TGTGCCAGTAGTGAGACTAATGAAAAACTGTTTTTT. It is translated as CASSETNEKLFF. The rearrangement joins TRBV19 to TRBJ1-4; no clear D. The CDR3 sequence is 12 residues long. Germline V CDR1 and CDR2: LNHDA, SQIVND (reference sequence). Trimming removed 5 bases from V and 2 bases from J, with 3 bases in between.

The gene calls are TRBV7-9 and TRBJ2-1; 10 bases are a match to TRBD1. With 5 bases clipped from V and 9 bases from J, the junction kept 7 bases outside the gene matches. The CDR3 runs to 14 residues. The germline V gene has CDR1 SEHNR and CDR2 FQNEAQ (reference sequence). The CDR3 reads CASSTGQGEGEQFF. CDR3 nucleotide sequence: TGTGCCAGCAGCACAGGACAGGGGGAGGGTGAGCAGTTCTTC.

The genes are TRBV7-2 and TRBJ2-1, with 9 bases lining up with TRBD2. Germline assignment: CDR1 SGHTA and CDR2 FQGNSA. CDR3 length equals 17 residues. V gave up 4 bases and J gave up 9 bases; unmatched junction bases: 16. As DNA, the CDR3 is TGTGCCAGCAGCTACCCCGGCGGGGCGGGGGGGCTCGGTGAGCAGTTCTTC. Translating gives CASSYPGGAGGLGEQFF.

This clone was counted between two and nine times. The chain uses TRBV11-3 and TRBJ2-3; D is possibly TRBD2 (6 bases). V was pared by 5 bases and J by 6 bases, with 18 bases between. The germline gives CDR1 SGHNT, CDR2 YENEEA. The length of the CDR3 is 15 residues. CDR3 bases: TGTGCCAGCAGCCGAGGGTTGGGCGGGGCGGATACGCAGTATTTT. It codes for CASSRGLGGADTQYF.

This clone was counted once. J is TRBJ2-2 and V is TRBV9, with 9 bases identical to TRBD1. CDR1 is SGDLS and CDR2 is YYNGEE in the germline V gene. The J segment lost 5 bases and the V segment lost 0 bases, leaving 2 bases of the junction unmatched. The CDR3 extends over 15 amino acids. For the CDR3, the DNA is TGTGCCAGCAGCGTAGGGACAGGGGAAACCGGGGAGCTGTTTTTT. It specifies CASSVGTGETGELFF. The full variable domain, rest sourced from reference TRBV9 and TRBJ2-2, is DSGVTQTPKHLITATGQRVTLRCSPRSGDLSVYWYQQSLDQGLQFLIQYYNGEERAKGNILERFSAQQFPDLHSELNLSSLELGDSALYFCASSVGTGETGELFFGEGSRLTVL.

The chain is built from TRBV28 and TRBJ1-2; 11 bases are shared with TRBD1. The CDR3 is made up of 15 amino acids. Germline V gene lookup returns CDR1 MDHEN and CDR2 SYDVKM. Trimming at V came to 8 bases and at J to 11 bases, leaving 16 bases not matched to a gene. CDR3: CASLQRTGGYGWYTF. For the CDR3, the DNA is TGTGCCAGCCTACAGAGGACAGGGGGCTATGGATGGTACACCTTC.

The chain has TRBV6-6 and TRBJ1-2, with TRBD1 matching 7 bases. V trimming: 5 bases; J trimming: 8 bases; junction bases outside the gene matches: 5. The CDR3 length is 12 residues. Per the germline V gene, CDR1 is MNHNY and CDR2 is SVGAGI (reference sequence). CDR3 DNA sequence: TGTGCCAGCAGTCCCAGGGGGATGGGCTACACCTTC. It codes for CASSPRGMGYTF.

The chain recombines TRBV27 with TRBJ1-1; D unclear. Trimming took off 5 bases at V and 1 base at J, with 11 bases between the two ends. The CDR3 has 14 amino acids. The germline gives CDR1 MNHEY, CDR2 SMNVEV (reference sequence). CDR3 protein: CASSTRRQNTEAFF. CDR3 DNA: TGTGCCAGCAGTACCCGCCGACAGAACACTGAAGCTTTCTTT.

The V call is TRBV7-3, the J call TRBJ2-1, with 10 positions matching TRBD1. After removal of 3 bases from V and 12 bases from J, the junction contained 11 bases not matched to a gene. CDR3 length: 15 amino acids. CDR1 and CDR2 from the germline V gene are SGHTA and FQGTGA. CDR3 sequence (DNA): TGTGCCAGCAGCTTGGGACGCGGGACAGGGGATCGGCAGTTCTTC. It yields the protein CASSLGRGTGDRQFF.

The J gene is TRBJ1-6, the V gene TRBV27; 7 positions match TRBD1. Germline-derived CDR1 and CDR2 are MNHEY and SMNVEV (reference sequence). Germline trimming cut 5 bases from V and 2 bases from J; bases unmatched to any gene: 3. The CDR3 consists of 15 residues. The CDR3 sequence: CASSGTGAYNSPLHF. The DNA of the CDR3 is TGTGCCAGCAGTGGCACAGGGGCCTATAATTCACCCCTCCACTTT.

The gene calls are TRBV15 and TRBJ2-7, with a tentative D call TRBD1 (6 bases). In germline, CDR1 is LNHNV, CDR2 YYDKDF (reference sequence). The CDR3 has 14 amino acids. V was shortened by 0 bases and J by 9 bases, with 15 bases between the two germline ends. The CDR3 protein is CATSRERTRGAQYV. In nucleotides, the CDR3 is TGTGCCACCAGCAGAGAAAGGACCAGGGGCGCGCAGTACGTC.

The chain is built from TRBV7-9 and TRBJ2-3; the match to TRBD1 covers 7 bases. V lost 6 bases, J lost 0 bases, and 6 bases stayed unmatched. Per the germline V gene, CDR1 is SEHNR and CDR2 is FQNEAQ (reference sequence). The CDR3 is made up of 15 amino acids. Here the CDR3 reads CASRRDSYSTDTQYF. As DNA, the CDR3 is TGTGCCAGCAGAAGGGACAGCTATAGCACAGATACGCAGTATTTT.

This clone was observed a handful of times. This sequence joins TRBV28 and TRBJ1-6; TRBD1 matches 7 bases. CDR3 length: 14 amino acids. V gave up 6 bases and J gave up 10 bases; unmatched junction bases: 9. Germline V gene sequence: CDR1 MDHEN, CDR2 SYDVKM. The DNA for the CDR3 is TGTGCCAGCAGGACTTCAGGGGGAAGGTCACCCCTCCACTTT. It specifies CASRTSGGRSPLHF.

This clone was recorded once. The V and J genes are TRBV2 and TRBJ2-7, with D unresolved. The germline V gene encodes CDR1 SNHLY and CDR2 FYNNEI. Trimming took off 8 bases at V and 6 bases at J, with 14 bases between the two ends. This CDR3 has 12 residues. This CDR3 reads CASERRVSEQYF. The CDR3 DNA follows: TGTGCCAGCGAGCGCCGGGTGTCCGAGCAGTACTTC.

The CDR3 sequence is CASSLRGNMNTEAFF. In nucleotides, the CDR3 is TGTGCCAGCAGCCTACGGGGGAACATGAACACTGAAGCTTTCTTT. The gene calls are TRBV7-9 and TRBJ1-1, with D tentatively TRBD1 (5 bases). Germline V gene sequence: CDR1 SEHNR, CDR2 FQNEAQ (reference sequence). The CDR3 sequence is 15 residues long. V lost 5 bases to trimming and J lost 0 bases, with 13 bases between them.

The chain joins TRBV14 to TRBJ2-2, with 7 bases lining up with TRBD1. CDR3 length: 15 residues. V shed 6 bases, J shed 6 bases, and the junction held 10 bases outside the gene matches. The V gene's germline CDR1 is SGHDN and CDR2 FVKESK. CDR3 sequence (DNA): TGTGCCAGCAGTGAAACAGGGGTCGTTCCCGGGGAGCTGTTTTTT. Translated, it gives CASSETGVVPGELFF.

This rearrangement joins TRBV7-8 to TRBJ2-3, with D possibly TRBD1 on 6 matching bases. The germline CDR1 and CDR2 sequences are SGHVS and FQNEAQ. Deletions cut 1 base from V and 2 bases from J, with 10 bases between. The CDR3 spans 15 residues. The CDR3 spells CASSLVAGDTDTQYF. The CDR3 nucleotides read TGTGCCAGCAGCTTAGTGGCAGGGGACACAGATACGCAGTATTTT.

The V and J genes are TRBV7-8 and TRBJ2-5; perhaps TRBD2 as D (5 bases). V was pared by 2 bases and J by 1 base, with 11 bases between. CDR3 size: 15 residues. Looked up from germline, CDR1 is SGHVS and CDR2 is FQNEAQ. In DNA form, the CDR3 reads TGTGCCAGCAGCTTACGGCGGGTGCTCCAAGAGACCCAGTACTTC. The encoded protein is CASSLRRVLQETQYF.

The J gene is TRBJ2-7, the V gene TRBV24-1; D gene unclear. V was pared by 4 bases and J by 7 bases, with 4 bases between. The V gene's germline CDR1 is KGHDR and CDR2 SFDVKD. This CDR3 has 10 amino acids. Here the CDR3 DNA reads TGTGCCACCAGTGACGGGGAGCAGTACGTC. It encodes CATSDGEQYV.